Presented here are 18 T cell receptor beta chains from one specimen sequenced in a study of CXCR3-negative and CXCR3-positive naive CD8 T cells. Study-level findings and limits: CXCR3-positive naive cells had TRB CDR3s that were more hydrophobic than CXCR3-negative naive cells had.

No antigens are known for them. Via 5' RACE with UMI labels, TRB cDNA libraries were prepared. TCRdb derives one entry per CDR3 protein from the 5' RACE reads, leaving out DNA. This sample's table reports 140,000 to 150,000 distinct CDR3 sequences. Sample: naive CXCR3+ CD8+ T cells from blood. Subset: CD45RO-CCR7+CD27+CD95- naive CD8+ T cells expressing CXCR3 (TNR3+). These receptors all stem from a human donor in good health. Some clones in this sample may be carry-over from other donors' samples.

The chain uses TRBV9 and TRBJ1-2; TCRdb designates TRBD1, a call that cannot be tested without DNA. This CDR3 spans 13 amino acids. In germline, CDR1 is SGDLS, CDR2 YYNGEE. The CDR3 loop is CASRGDQIGGYTF.

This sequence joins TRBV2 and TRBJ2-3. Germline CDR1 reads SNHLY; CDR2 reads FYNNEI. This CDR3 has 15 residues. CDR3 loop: CASSDGETSTDTQYF.

CDR3 residues: CASSLEQLYQETQYF. The V call is TRBV28, the J call TRBJ2-5. CDR3 length: 15 residues. Germline V gene lookup returns CDR1 MDHEN and CDR2 SYDVKM.

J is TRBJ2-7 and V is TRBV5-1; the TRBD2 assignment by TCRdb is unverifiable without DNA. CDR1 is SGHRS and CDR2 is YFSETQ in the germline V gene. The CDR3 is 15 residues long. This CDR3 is CASSLGLARSYEQYF.

CDR3 protein: CASKDGGAGGDTQYF. The chain combines TRBV7-9 with TRBJ2-3; with no DNA, the TCRdb D assignment of TRBD2 cannot be verified. The CDR3 is 15 residues long. Germline CDR1 reads SEHNR; CDR2 reads FQNEAQ (reference sequence).

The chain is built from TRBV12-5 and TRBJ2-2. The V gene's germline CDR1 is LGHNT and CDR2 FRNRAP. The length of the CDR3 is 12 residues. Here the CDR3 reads CASGPHPGELFF.

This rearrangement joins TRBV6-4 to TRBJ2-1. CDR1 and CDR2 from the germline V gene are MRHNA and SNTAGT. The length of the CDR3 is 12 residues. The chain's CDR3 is CASSDGYNEQFF.

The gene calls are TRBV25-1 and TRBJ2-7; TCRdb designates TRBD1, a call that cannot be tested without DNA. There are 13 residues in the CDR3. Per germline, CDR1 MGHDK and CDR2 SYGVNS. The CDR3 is CASSESGYRGRYF.

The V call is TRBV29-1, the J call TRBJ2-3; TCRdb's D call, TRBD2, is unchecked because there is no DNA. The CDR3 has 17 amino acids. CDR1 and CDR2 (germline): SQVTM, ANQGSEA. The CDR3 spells CSASPPTSGPSRDTQYF.

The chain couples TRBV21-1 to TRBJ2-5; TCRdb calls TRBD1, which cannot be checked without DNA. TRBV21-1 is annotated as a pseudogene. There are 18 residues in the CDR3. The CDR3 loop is CASSKRFPGRGEGETQYF.

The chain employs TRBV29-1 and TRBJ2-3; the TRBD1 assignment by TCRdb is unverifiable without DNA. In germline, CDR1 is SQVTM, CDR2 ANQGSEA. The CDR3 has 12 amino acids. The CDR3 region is CSAAGGTDTQYF.

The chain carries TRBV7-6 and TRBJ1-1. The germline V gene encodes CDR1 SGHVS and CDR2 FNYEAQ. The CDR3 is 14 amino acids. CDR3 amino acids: CASSLRAVNTEAFF.

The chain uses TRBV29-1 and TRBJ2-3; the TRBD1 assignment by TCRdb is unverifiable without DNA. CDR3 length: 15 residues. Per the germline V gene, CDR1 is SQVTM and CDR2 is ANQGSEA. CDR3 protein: CSVERGQGRTDTQYF.

The CDR3: CASSLVDAPEQYF. V gene TRBV7-9 combines with J gene TRBJ2-7. CDR1 and CDR2 from the germline V gene are SEHNR and FQNEAQ (reference sequence). The CDR3 sequence is 13 residues long. The full variable domain, completed using reference TRBV7-9 and TRBJ2-7, is DTGVSQNPRHKITKRGQNVTFRCDPISEHNRLYWYRQTLGQGPEFLTYFQNEAQLEKSRLLSDRFSAERPKGSFSTLEIQRTEQGDSAMYLCASSLVDAPEQYFGPGTRLTVT.

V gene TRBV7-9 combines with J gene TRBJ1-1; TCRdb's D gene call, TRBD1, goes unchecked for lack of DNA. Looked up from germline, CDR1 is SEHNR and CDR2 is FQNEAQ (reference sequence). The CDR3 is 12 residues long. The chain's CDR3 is CASTPGHTEAFF.

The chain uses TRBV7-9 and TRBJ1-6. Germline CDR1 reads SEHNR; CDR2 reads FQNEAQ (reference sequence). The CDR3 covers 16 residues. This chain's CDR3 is CASSLVDPSTGSPLHF.

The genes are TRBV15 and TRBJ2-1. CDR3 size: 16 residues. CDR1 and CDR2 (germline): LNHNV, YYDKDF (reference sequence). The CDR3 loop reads CATSRDRSSSYNEQFF.

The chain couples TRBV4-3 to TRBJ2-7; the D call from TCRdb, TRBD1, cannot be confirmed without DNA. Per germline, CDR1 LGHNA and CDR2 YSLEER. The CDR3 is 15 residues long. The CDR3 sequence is CASSQVPGQGYEQYF.